This T cell receptor beta chain was observed in a study of post-analysis software for immune sequencing data. About the research overall: Disease courses included relapsing-remitting, secondary progressive and progressive-relapsing multiple sclerosis.

The CDR3 has 12 residues. The germline V gene encodes CDR1 SEHNR and CDR2 FQNEAQ (reference sequence). V was clipped by 1 base and J by 8 bases, with 8 bases between them. About this clonotype itself: Antigen unknown.

Study results and limitations: Significantly decreased normalized Chao1 diversity was recorded for multiple sclerosis patients relative to controls. Pronounced co-clustering by F measure was evident among identically batched samples. A handful of TRBV segments were more frequent in patients than controls; TRBV5-6, TRBV5-1 and TRBV20-1 belonged to this group.

Sequencing libraries made from TCR beta cDNA carried unique molecular identifiers. MiXCR, applied by TCRdb to the PCR reads, yields one record per CDR3 protein. The table lists fewer than 550,000 distinct CDR3 sequences, around 31% of them singletons. This receptor was taken from a girl younger than 18 with multiple sclerosis. Sequencing input: blood. The chain couples TRBV7-9 to TRBJ1-2; D call uncertain. The CDR3 loop is CASSLGPGGYTF. The CDR3 DNA reads as TGTGCCAGCAGCTTAGGCCCCGGGGGCTACACCTTC.